These 18 T cell receptor beta chains were all obtained from the same sample, sequenced in a study of cytomegalovirus exposure and HLA in healthy donors. Sequencing was performed with immunoSEQ multiplex PCR; in TCRdb, only in-frame clones are kept and a portion is missing. The sample lists about 170,000 clones; 86% were seen once. Sequenced: PBMCs. The source is a woman in her twenties or thirties in good health and CMV-seronegative.

The chain joins TRBV5-1 to TRBJ2-2; TRBD2 is a possible D gene (5 bases). V shed 4 bases and J shed 6 bases, with 19 bases lying between them. Germline assignment: CDR1 SGHRS and CDR2 YFSETQ. This CDR3 spans 16 amino acids. CDR3 nucleotides: TGCGCCAGCAGCCCCGGACTGTCGGTAGGCCCCGGGGAGCTGTTTTTT. It specifies CASSPGLSVGPGELFF. Full variable domain (outside the CDR3, taken from reference TRBV5-1 and TRBJ2-2): KAGVTQTPRYLIKTRGQQVTLSCSPISGHRSVSWYQQTPGQGLQFLFEYFSETQRNKGNFPGRFSGRQFSNSRSEMNVSTLELGDSALYLCASSPGLSVGPGELFFGEGSRLTVL.

V usage is TRBV6-5 and J usage is TRBJ1-6; D is ambiguous. The V and J ends lost 2 bases and 9 bases respectively, with 8 bases between them. This CDR3 is built from 13 residues. Germline V gene data show CDR1 as MNHEY and CDR2 as SVGAGI. CDR3 sequence reads: CASSYTSRSPLHF. As DNA, the CDR3 is TGTGCCAGCAGTTACACTAGCCGTTCACCCCTCCACTTT.

The V call is TRBV6-1, the J call TRBJ2-5; 11 bases are shared with TRBD2. The CDR3 runs to 17 residues. Germline V CDR1 and CDR2: MNHNS, SASEGT. The trim removed 1 base at V and 4 bases at J, leaving 8 bases unmatched. The CDR3 region is CASSEGKLAGVRETQYF. As DNA, the CDR3 is TGTGCCAGCAGTGAAGGAAAACTAGCGGGAGTTAGAGAGACCCAGTACTTC.

The V and J genes are TRBV19 and TRBJ2-1; the D gene is possibly TRBD2 (7 bases). V lost 5 bases to trimming and J lost 9 bases, with 17 bases between them. CDR1 LNHDA and CDR2 SQIVND come from the germline V gene (reference sequence). This CDR3 contains 14 residues. The CDR3 DNA reads as TGTGCCAGTAGTTTTTTTGTTGCGGGGGCTGAGCAGTTCTTC. Protein product: CASSFFVAGAEQFF.

V usage is TRBV7-3 and J usage is TRBJ2-7; D is unclear. With 5 bases removed from V and 3 bases from J, the gap between germline ends came to 11 bases. This CDR3 spans 13 amino acids. Germline V gene data show CDR1 as SGHTA and CDR2 as FQGTGA. In DNA form, the CDR3 reads TGTGCCAGCAGCCCCGCAATTTACTACGAGCAGTACTTC. It codes for CASSPAIYYEQYF. The variable domain in full, with the rest retrieved from reference TRBV7-3 and TRBJ2-7, is GAGVSQTPSNKVTEKGKYVELRCDPISGHTALYWYRQSLGQGPEFLIYFQGTGAADDSGLPNDRFFAVRPEGSVSTLKIQRTERGDSAVYLCASSPAIYYEQYFGPGTRLTVT.

The chain couples TRBV19 to TRBJ2-7; D not resolved. Germline lookup yields CDR1 LNHDA and CDR2 SQIVND (reference sequence). The CDR3 extends over 15 amino acids. The V end lost 7 bases, the J end lost 1 base, and 17 bases lay between the germline ends. As DNA, the CDR3 is TGTGCCAGTAACCCTCAGGTTTTTCGATCCTACGAGCAGTACTTC. Protein product: CASNPQVFRSYEQYF. Full variable domain (outside the CDR3, taken from reference TRBV19 and TRBJ2-7): DGGITQSPKYLFRKEGQNVTLSCEQNLNHDAMYWYRQDPGQGLRLIYYSQIVNDFQKGDIAEGYSVSREKKESFPLTVTSAQKNPTAFYLCASNPQVFRSYEQYFGPGTRLTVT.

This rearrangement joins TRBV7-8 to TRBJ2-7; D might be TRBD1 (6 bases). Trimming removed 3 bases at V and 0 bases at J, with 12 bases between. In germline, CDR1 is SGHVS, CDR2 FQNEAQ. CDR3 size: 15 residues. Here the CDR3 DNA reads TGTGCCAGCAGCTTGACAGGCAGGAGCTCCTACGAGCAGTACTTC. This sequence encodes CASSLTGRSSYEQYF.

J is TRBJ2-1 and V is TRBV5-1, with D uncertain. Germline loops: CDR1 SGHRS, CDR2 YFSETQ. The V gene lost 2 bases and the J gene lost 6 bases, with 12 bases spanning the gap. This CDR3 contains 14 residues. In nucleotides, the CDR3 is TGCGCCAGCAGCTTACTGTCCACACCCAATGAGCAGTTCTTC. It specifies CASSLLSTPNEQFF.

The chain combines TRBV11-2 with TRBJ1-1, with a tentative D call TRBD1 (6 bases). Germline V gene data show CDR1 as SGHAT and CDR2 as FQNNGV. Trimming shortened V by 1 base and J by 10 bases, and 13 bases separated the two germline ends. The CDR3 covers 13 residues. CDR3 DNA: TGTGCCAGCAGCTTAGTGGGGAAACAGGGAGCTTTCTTT. This codes for CASSLVGKQGAFF.

V is TRBV7-2 and J is TRBJ1-2, with D tentatively TRBD1 (6 bases). Trimming removed 5 bases at V and 4 bases at J, with 17 bases between. The germline CDR1 and CDR2 sequences are SGHTA and FQGNSA. This CDR3 has 15 amino acids. This CDR3 reads CASSARDISAYGYTF. The CDR3 nucleotides are TGTGCCAGCAGCGCCCGGGACATATCGGCCTATGGCTACACCTTC.

The gene calls are TRBV4-1 and TRBJ2-1, with 9 bases matching TRBD1. With 8 bases clipped from V and 7 bases from J, the junction kept 6 bases outside the gene matches. The CDR3 has 13 residues. CDR1 and CDR2 from the germline V gene are MGHRA and YSYEKL. The CDR3 bases are TGCGCCAGCGGTACAGGGGGCTCGAATGAGCAGTTCTTC. It is translated as CASGTGGSNEQFF.

The chain uses TRBV13 and TRBJ2-7, with D possibly TRBD1 on 6 matching bases. The CDR3 is 13 amino acids. Trimming cost V 5 bases and J 2 bases, with 10 bases left between them. Germline CDR1 and CDR2: PRHDT and FYEKMQ (reference sequence). Written as DNA, the CDR3 is TGTGCCAGCAGCCCGGGACAAACCTACGAGCAGTACTTC. Protein product: CASSPGQTYEQYF. Using reference TRBV13 and TRBJ2-7 for the parts outside the CDR3, the full variable domain is AAGVIQSPRHLIKEKRETATLKCYPIPRHDTVYWYQQGPGQDPQFLISFYEKMQSDKGSIPDRFSAQQFSDYHSELNMSSLELGDSALYFCASSPGQTYEQYFGPGTRLTVT.

The chain uses TRBV2 and TRBJ2-2, with 9 positions matching TRBD2. Germline V gives CDR1 SNHLY, CDR2 FYNNEI. V trimming: 8 bases; J trimming: 5 bases; junction bases outside the gene matches: 15. The CDR3 has 17 amino acids. The CDR3 nucleotides read TGTGCCAGCGGGATTAGGAGGAGCGGGGGGCGGACCGGGGAGCTGTTTTTT. Amino acids: CASGIRRSGGRTGELFF. Full variable domain (rest looked up from reference TRBV2 and TRBJ2-2): EPEVTQTPSHQVTQMGQEVILRCVPISNHLYFYWYRQILGQKVEFLVSFYNNEISEKSEIFDDQFSVERPDGSNFTLKIRSTKLEDSAMYFCASGIRRSGGRTGELFFGEGSRLTVL.

The rearrangement joins TRBV6-1 to TRBJ2-2, with D possibly being TRBD1 (6 bases). With 4 bases removed from V and 5 bases from J, the gap between germline ends came to 17 bases. The CDR3 consists of 16 residues. Germline values: CDR1 MNHNS, CDR2 SASEGT. The CDR3 loop reads CASSVTGFVGTGELFF. The CDR3 DNA reads as TGTGCCAGCAGTGTCACAGGGTTCGTCGGAACCGGGGAGCTGTTTTTT.

This clone was found a few times. The rearrangement links TRBV18 to TRBJ1-3, with a weak D call TRBD1 (6 bases). Between the trimmed V and J ends, which lost 2 bases and 0 bases, there was a span of 11 bases. CDR1 and CDR2 from the germline V gene are KGHSH and LQKENI. There are 16 residues in the CDR3. The CDR3 loop is CASSPLDSSSGNTIYF. In DNA, the CDR3 is TGTGCCAGCTCACCATTGGACAGCAGCTCTGGAAACACCATATATTTT.

The chain couples TRBV5-4 to TRBJ2-5; a weak D match, TRBD1 (6 bases). This CDR3 is 16 amino acids long. Between the trimmed V and J ends, which lost 1 base and 4 bases, there was a span of 17 bases. Germline V gene data show CDR1 as SGHNT and CDR2 as YYREEE (reference sequence). The CDR3, as DNA: TGTGCCAGCAGCTTGAAAACAGGGTCGGTGGGAGAGACCCAGTACTTC. This encodes CASSLKTGSVGETQYF.

The chain is built from TRBV20-1 and TRBJ2-7; D unclear. Germline CDR1 reads DFQATT; CDR2 reads SNEGSKA (reference sequence). CDR3 length: 11 residues. Trimming took off 1 base at V and 3 bases at J, with 4 bases between the two ends. CDR3: CSARGVYEQYF. For the CDR3, the DNA is TGCAGTGCTAGAGGGGTCTACGAGCAGTACTTC.

This clone has only one observation. The chain employs TRBV5-6 and TRBJ2-3; D uncertain. Germline V gene sequence: CDR1 SGHDT, CDR2 YYEEEE. The CDR3 totals 14 residues. The V gene lost 0 bases and the J gene lost 2 bases, with 7 bases spanning the gap. For the CDR3, the DNA is TGTGCCAGCAGCTTGGCCAGGTACACAGATACGCAGTATTTT. Its translation: CASSLARYTDTQYF.